This T cell receptor beta chain came from a study of cytomegalovirus exposure and HLA in healthy donors. Use of 60 Vbeta and 13 Jbeta primers characterized the PCR. Method: immunoSEQ multiplex PCR; TCRdb's copy keeps in-frame clones and lacks some. The sample records some 95,000 clones, about 78% being singletons. The CDR3 extends over 20 amino acids. V was cut by 7 bases and J by 0 bases, with 28 bases left in between. Germline V lookup: CDR1 SGHVS, CDR2 FNYEAQ. This clonotype originated in a woman aged 40 to 50 in good health and CMV-seropositive. Sequences were obtained from PBMCs. V usage is TRBV7-6 and J usage is TRBJ2-1; D is uncertain. CDR3 nucleotides: TGTGCCAGCACTTCACTACCCCTGACCCGCCCGTCTAGCTCCTACAATGAGCAGTTCTTC. The encoded protein is CASTSLPLTRPSSSYNEQFF.